The entry that follows covers one T cell receptor (beta chain) sequence. Antigen: not known. TRB was amplified from approximately 250 ng of peripheral blood genomic DNA per sample. The data were taken from a study of T cell clusters in autoimmune cytopenias. In the study overall: TRB sequencing had a median around 52,000 reads and about 2,500 distinct clonotypes per sample. Findings and caveats of the study: Physiological T cell clusters of healthy donors were apparently absent in primary autoimmune cytopenia patients. Active autoimmune hepatitis patients had about 3-fold fewer exclusive TRB clusters than healthy donors.

Germline V gene lookup returns CDR1 DFQATT and CDR2 SNEGSKA (reference sequence). This CDR3 has 12 residues. TRB rearrangements were amplified by touch-down multiplex PCR with mixed TRB-A/B primers. TCRdb re-analyzed the multiplex PCR reads; it lists each CDR3 protein once, without DNA. The sample includes fewer than 2,000 distinct CDR3 sequences. The sequenced sample was peripheral blood. The TCR sequence derives from a human donor with an autoimmune cytopenia or autoimmune hepatitis (not recorded which). This chain uses TRBV20-1 with TRBJ1-2. The CDR3 sequence: CSAERGSYGYTF.